This TCR beta chain was retrieved from a study of T cells after yellow fever vaccination. Study-level information: SMART-Seq v4 Ultra Low Input prepared libraries from low-cell fractions. Notes on the study in general: Researchers cautioned that FACS-sorted repertoires could harbor abundant clonotypes contaminating from the bulk population. Peaking on day 5 versus 15, the secondary response was faster but weaker.

The authors made TCR cDNA by 5'RACE template switching, adding a universal primer site and UMIs. In TCRdb, the 5' RACE reads were re-called with MiXCR into one record per CDR3 protein. The table includes 300,000 to 400,000 distinct CDR3 sequences, around a tenth detected once. CDR3 size: 16 residues. CDR1 is LGHDT and CDR2 is YNNKEL in the germline V gene (reference sequence). The V end was cut by 0 bases, the J end by 7 bases, with 13 bases between. This clonotype was seen a few times. What it binds is not known. The specimen was CD4+ T cells sorted from PBMCs, collected 45 days after the yellow fever booster vaccination. The origin of this receptor is a man younger than 30 who received the YFV17D yellow fever vaccine. This rearrangement joins TRBV3-1 to TRBJ1-6, with D perhaps matching TRBD1 (5 bases). The CDR3 nucleotides are TGTGCCAGCAGCCAAGAGGGGGGTGGGAGAAATTCACCCCTCCACTTT. This translates into CASSQEGGGRNSPLHF. Full variable domain (rest looked up from reference TRBV3-1 and TRBJ1-6): DTAVSQTPKYLVTQMGNDKSIKCEQNLGHDTMYWYKQDSKKFLKIMFSYNNKELIINETVPNRFSPKSPDKAHLNLHINSLELGDSAVYFCASSQEGGGRNSPLHFGNGTRLTVT.